The T cell receptor (beta chain) under discussion was sequenced for a study of T-cell reconstitution after alpha-beta-depleted transplantation in children. Points from the study as a whole: At one year after transplant, newly produced T cells mostly accounted for T-cell counts and diversity.

The library targeted TCRbeta and was prepared with unique molecular identifiers. TCRdb independently ran MiXCR on the PCR reads; one entry per CDR3 protein. Among hundreds of thousands of distinct CDR3 sequences listed, approximately 14% were seen once. This clonotype was recorded many times. Antigen unknown. The V gene end was trimmed by 3 bases and the J gene end by 1 base; junction bases not matched to a gene: 7. Germline V lookup: CDR1 DFQATT, CDR2 SNEGSKA (reference sequence). The CDR3 is 15 amino acids. The TCR sequence derives from a girl aged 2-15 years with congenital amegakaryocytic thrombocytopenia, due to receive a stem cell transplant. The sequenced sample was PBMCs, obtained before TCRalphabeta/CD19-depleted stem cell transplant. The chain links TRBV20-1 to TRBJ2-3; the match to TRBD2 covers 7 bases. The CDR3, as DNA: TGCAGTGCTAGCCCTCTGGCGGGGGGCACAGATACGCAGTATTTT. Its translation: CSASPLAGGTDTQYF.